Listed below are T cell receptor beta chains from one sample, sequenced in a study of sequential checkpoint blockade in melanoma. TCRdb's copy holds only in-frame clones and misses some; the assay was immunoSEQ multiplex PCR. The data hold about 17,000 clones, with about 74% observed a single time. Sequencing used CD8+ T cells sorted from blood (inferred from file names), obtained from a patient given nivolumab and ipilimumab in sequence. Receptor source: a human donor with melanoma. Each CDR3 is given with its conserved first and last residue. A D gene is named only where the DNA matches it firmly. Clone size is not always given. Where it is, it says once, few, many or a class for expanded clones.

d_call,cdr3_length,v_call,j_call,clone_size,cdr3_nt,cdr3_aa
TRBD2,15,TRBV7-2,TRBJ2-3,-,TGTGCCAGCAGCCCTAGCGGGGGGGCGGGGGATACGCAGTATTTT,CASSPSGGAGDTQYF
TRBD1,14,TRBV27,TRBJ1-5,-,TGTGCCAGCAGTTTGGGGACAGGGGATCAGCCCCAGCATTTT,CASSLGTGDQPQHF
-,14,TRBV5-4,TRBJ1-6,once,TGTGCCAGCAGCTTGCTTGGGGGCCCTTCACCCCTCCACTTT,CASSLLGGPSPLHF
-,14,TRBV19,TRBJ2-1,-,TGTGCCATCGCCCCGGCGGCCGACTACAATGAGCAGTTCTTC,CAIAPAADYNEQFF
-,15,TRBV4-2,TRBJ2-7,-,TGTGCCAGCAGCCAAGGGGCGGGATACTCCTACGAGCAGTACTTC,CASSQGAGYSYEQYF
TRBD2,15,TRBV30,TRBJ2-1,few,TGTGCCTGGAGTGTACTAGCGGGAGGGTACAATGAGCAGTTCTTC,CAWSVLAGGYNEQFF
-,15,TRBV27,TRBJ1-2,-,TGTGCCAGCAGTTTATCTGCAGGGCGAGGCTATGGCTACACCTTC,CASSLSAGRGYGYTF
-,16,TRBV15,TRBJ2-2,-,TGTGCCACCAGGAGAGCTGAGGGAATTGAGATCGGGGAGCTGTTTTTT,CATRRAEGIEIGELFF
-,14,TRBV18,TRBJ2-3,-,TGTGCCAGCTCACCATCCTACAGCACAGATACGCAGTATTTT,CASSPSYSTDTQYF
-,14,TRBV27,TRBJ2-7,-,TGTGCCAGCAGTTTGAACAGGGCCACCGACGAGCAGTACTTC,CASSLNRATDEQYF
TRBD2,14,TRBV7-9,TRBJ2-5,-,TGTGCCAGCAGCCCAGTAGCGGGGGGAGAGACCCAGTACTTC,CASSPVAGGETQYF
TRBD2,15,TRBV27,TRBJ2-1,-,TGTGCCAGCAGTTTATCCAGCGGGACCAACAATGAGCAGTTCTTC,CASSLSSGTNNEQFF
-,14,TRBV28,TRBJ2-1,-,TGTGCCAGCAGCTGGGCGGGACTCTACAATGAGCAGTTCTTC,CASSWAGLYNEQFF
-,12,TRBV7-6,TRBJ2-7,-,TGTGCCAGCAGCTTCGGGACAAACGAGCAGTACTTC,CASSFGTNEQYF
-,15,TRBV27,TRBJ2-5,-,TGTGCCAGCAGCCTGGGGACTTCCAGTCAAGAGACCCAGTACTTC,CASSLGTSSQETQYF
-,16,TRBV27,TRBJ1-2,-,TGTGCCAGCAGTTTCCTCCGGGACACGGATAACTATGGCTACACCTTC,CASSFLRDTDNYGYTF
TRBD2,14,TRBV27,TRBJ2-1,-,TGTGCCAGCAGTGTGGGACTAGCCTACAATGAGCAGTTCTTC,CASSVGLAYNEQFF
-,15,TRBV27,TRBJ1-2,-,TGTGCCAGCAGTTTATCCCTTACAGGGCTCTATGGCTACACCTTC,CASSLSLTGLYGYTF
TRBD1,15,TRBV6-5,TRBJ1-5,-,TGTGCCAGCGCTCTCACAGGGGGATCGGATCAGCCCCAGCATTTT,CASALTGGSDQPQHF
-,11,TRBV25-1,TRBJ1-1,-,TGTGCCACTAGGGCGGGCTTTGAAGCTTTCTTT,CATRAGFEAFF
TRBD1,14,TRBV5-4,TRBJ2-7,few,TGTGCCAGCAGCAACCGGGACAGGACCTACGAGCAGTACTTC,CASSNRDRTYEQYF
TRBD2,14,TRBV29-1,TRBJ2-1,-,TGCAGCGTCCGACTAGCGGACTCCTACAATGAGCAGTTCTTC,CSVRLADSYNEQFF
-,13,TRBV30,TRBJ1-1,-,TGTGCCTGGGGAACCGCCTGGAGCACTGAAGCTTTCTTT,CAWGTAWSTEAFF